This is a list of T cell receptor beta chains from one sample in a study of T cell repertoires in cytomegalovirus infection. Antigens for these TCRs are unknown. TCRdb analysed the reads with MiXCR anew, one entry per CDR3 protein. The sample lists about 900,000 distinct CDR3 sequences, under 40% occurring once. The starting material was cultured CD8+ T cells from PBMCs, obtained from culture after CMV antigen stimulation. These receptor sequences come from a human donor in good health (CMV status not recorded). Some clones in this sample may be carry-over from other donors' samples. Both conserved end residues are part of each CDR3. The order of the fields is CDR3 length, J gene, V gene, clone size, D gene, CDR3 DNA, CDR3 protein. The D gene is left open where the match is weak. Rows give clone size only sometimes, using once, few, many, or a class for an expanded clone.

CDR3 length: 16
J gene: TRBJ1-5
V gene: TRBV6-1
clone size: many
D gene: -
CDR3 DNA: TGTGCCAGCAGTGACAAGAGGGGGTTTGGCAATCAGCCCCAGCATTTT
CDR3 protein: CASSDKRGFGNQPQHF

CDR3 length: 15
J gene: TRBJ2-1
V gene: TRBV7-2
clone size: many
D gene: TRBD1
CDR3 DNA: TGTGCCAGCAGCTCCGGGACAGGGACCTACAATGAGCAGTTCTTC
CDR3 protein: CASSSGTGTYNEQFF

CDR3 length: 15
J gene: TRBJ2-5
V gene: TRBV7-9
clone size: few
D gene: -
CDR3 DNA: TGTGCCAGCAGCTCACCCCGAGGGGATCAAGAGACCCAGTACTTC
CDR3 protein: CASSSPRGDQETQYF

CDR3 length: 17
J gene: TRBJ1-1
V gene: TRBV10-3
clone size: few
D gene: TRBD1
CDR3 DNA: TGTGCCATCAGCTACAAGGGACAGGGAAGTGTGAACACTGAAGCTTTCTTT
CDR3 protein: CAISYKGQGSVNTEAFF

CDR3 length: 15
J gene: TRBJ2-3
V gene: TRBV27
clone size: -
D gene: -
CDR3 DNA: TGTGCCAGCAGTTTCTCTCCCAGGGACACAGATACGCAGTATTTT
CDR3 protein: CASSFSPRDTDTQYF

CDR3 length: 14
J gene: TRBJ2-1
V gene: TRBV5-4
clone size: once
D gene: -
CDR3 DNA: TGTGCCAGCAGCTTGGAAGGGGGGGGTAATGAGCAGTTCTTC
CDR3 protein: CASSLEGGGNEQFF

CDR3 length: 18
J gene: TRBJ1-1
V gene: TRBV4-1
clone size: once
D gene: -
CDR3 DNA: TGCGCCAGCAGCCAGTGGACGAAATGGAGTTATGAGCACACTGAAGCTTTCTTT
CDR3 protein: CASSQWTKWSYEHTEAFF

CDR3 length: 15
J gene: TRBJ1-2
V gene: TRBV7-9
clone size: -
D gene: -
CDR3 DNA: TGTGCCAGCAGCTTATCTTCGGACCAACCCTATGGCTACACCTTC
CDR3 protein: CASSLSSDQPYGYTF

CDR3 length: 18
J gene: TRBJ1-1
V gene: TRBV7-9
clone size: -
D gene: TRBD1
CDR3 DNA: TGTGCCAGCACCTTTCCCTGGGACAGGGGTGGTTTGAACACTGAAGCTTTCTTT
CDR3 protein: CASTFPWDRGGLNTEAFF

CDR3 length: 14
J gene: TRBJ1-2
V gene: TRBV7-6
clone size: many
D gene: TRBD1
CDR3 DNA: TGTGCCAGCAGTCAGGGACAGGGGGCTTTAGGCTACACCTTC
CDR3 protein: CASSQGQGALGYTF

CDR3 length: 19
J gene: TRBJ1-5
V gene: TRBV5-6
clone size: -
D gene: -
CDR3 DNA: TGTGCCAGCAGCTTGGGGAGGGCACAAGGGGCGAATAGCAATCAGCCCCAGCATTTT
CDR3 protein: CASSLGRAQGANSNQPQHF

CDR3 length: 15
J gene: TRBJ1-5
V gene: TRBV12-3/TRBV12-4
clone size: few
D gene: -
CDR3 DNA: TGTGCCAGCAGTTATCCGGGACTAAGCAATCAGCCCCAGCATTTT
CDR3 protein: CASSYPGLSNQPQHF

CDR3 length: 16
J gene: TRBJ2-5
V gene: TRBV6-2/TRBV6-3
clone size: once
D gene: -
CDR3 DNA: TGTGCCAGCAGCAATCCTAGGAGGGGGGGCCAAGAGACCCAGTACTTC
CDR3 protein: CASSNPRRGGQETQYF

CDR3 length: 16
J gene: TRBJ2-1
V gene: TRBV7-9
clone size: -
D gene: TRBD2
CDR3 DNA: TGTGCCAGCAGTTCTACTAGCGGAGCATCCTACAATGAGCAGTTCTTC
CDR3 protein: CASSSTSGASYNEQFF

CDR3 length: 17
J gene: TRBJ2-2
V gene: TRBV29-1
clone size: few
D gene: -
CDR3 DNA: TGCAGCGTTGAGGAGTGGGAAACAGGGCACGACACCGGGGAGCTGTTTTTT
CDR3 protein: CSVEEWETGHDTGELFF

CDR3 length: 13
J gene: TRBJ2-1
V gene: TRBV6-5
clone size: once
D gene: TRBD2
CDR3 DNA: TGTGCCAGCAACCCTAGCGGGGAGGTCCCCCAGTTCTTC
CDR3 protein: CASNPSGEVPQFF

CDR3 length: 15
J gene: TRBJ1-6
V gene: TRBV2
clone size: -
D gene: TRBD1
CDR3 DNA: TGTGCCAGCAGTGATGGGACAGGCTATAATTCACCCCTCCACTTT
CDR3 protein: CASSDGTGYNSPLHF

CDR3 length: 16
J gene: TRBJ2-2
V gene: TRBV18
clone size: few
D gene: TRBD1
CDR3 DNA: TGTGCCAGCTCATCGGACAGGGCAATTAACACCGGGGAGCTGTTTTTT
CDR3 protein: CASSSDRAINTGELFF

CDR3 length: 16
J gene: TRBJ2-3
V gene: TRBV4-1
clone size: -
D gene: TRBD2
CDR3 DNA: TGCGCCAGCAGCCATTGGACTAGCGGGGACCTCGATACGCAGTATTTT
CDR3 protein: CASSHWTSGDLDTQYF

CDR3 length: 18
J gene: TRBJ2-2
V gene: TRBV4-1
clone size: -
D gene: -
CDR3 DNA: TGCGCCAGCAGCCAAGACACGTTCGAACAGATGAACACCGGGGAGCTGTTTTTT
CDR3 protein: CASSQDTFEQMNTGELFF

CDR3 length: 15
J gene: TRBJ1-6
V gene: TRBV28
clone size: few
D gene: -
CDR3 DNA: TGTGCCAGCAGTTCCCGACATGGGACTAATTCACCCCTCCACTTT
CDR3 protein: CASSSRHGTNSPLHF

CDR3 length: 14
J gene: TRBJ2-1
V gene: TRBV24-1
clone size: -
D gene: -
CDR3 DNA: TGTGCCACCAGTCTTCGGTCGGAGAACAATGAGCAGTTCTTC
CDR3 protein: CATSLRSENNEQFF

CDR3 length: 17
J gene: TRBJ2-5
V gene: TRBV7-2
clone size: many
D gene: -
CDR3 DNA: TGTGCCAGCAGCCGGAGGTTCCCAGTAGAAAATCGGGAGACCCAGTACTTC
CDR3 protein: CASSRRFPVENRETQYF

CDR3 length: 15
J gene: TRBJ1-6
V gene: TRBV5-1
clone size: few
D gene: -
CDR3 DNA: TGCGCCAGCAGCTTGGGCACAGGGAATAATTCACCCCTCCACTTT
CDR3 protein: CASSLGTGNNSPLHF

CDR3 length: 14
J gene: TRBJ1-5
V gene: TRBV7-8
clone size: few
D gene: -
CDR3 DNA: TGTGCCAGCAGCTTCCTCCTGGGGGATTGGCCCCAGCATTTT
CDR3 protein: CASSFLLGDWPQHF

CDR3 length: 15
J gene: TRBJ1-3
V gene: TRBV19
clone size: few
D gene: -
CDR3 DNA: TGTGCCAGTAGTATATCGAGTGCCTCGGGAAACACCATATATTTT
CDR3 protein: CASSISSASGNTIYF

CDR3 length: 13
J gene: TRBJ1-2
V gene: TRBV7-2
clone size: -
D gene: -
CDR3 DNA: TGTGCCAGCAGCTTGGGTCCGACATTCGGCTACACCTTC
CDR3 protein: CASSLGPTFGYTF

CDR3 length: 14
J gene: TRBJ2-5
V gene: TRBV7-2
clone size: many
D gene: TRBD1
CDR3 DNA: TGTGCCAGCAGCTCCAGGACAGGGAGAGAGACCCAGTACTTC
CDR3 protein: CASSSRTGRETQYF

CDR3 length: 16
J gene: TRBJ2-7
V gene: TRBV4-1
clone size: -
D gene: TRBD1
CDR3 DNA: TGCGCCAGCAGCCAAGTGAGGGACAGCAGCTCCTACGAGCAGTACTTC
CDR3 protein: CASSQVRDSSSYEQYF

CDR3 length: 18
J gene: TRBJ2-3
V gene: TRBV9
clone size: -
D gene: TRBD2
CDR3 DNA: TGTGCCAGCAGCGTAGCGGGGGCTAGCGGGAGTAGCACAGATACGCAGTATTTT
CDR3 protein: CASSVAGASGSSTDTQYF

CDR3 length: 15
J gene: TRBJ1-2
V gene: TRBV4-1
clone size: many
D gene: -
CDR3 DNA: TGCGCCAGCAGCCAAGATCATACCCTAATCTATGGCTACACCTTC
CDR3 protein: CASSQDHTLIYGYTF

CDR3 length: 16
J gene: TRBJ2-2
V gene: TRBV9
clone size: few
D gene: TRBD2
CDR3 DNA: TGTGCCAGCAGCCCGCACACAAGCGGGGGTGGCGGGGAGCTGTTTTTT
CDR3 protein: CASSPHTSGGGGELFF

CDR3 length: 14
J gene: TRBJ2-1
V gene: TRBV11-3
clone size: few
D gene: -
CDR3 DNA: TGTGCCAGCAGCTTAGAGGCAGGGCGACATGAGCAGTTCTTC
CDR3 protein: CASSLEAGRHEQFF

CDR3 length: 16
J gene: TRBJ2-1
V gene: TRBV5-4
clone size: -
D gene: TRBD2
CDR3 DNA: TGTGCCAGCAGCCCGGAGCTAGCGGGGGGCAACAATGAGCAGTTCTTC
CDR3 protein: CASSPELAGGNNEQFF

CDR3 length: 15
J gene: TRBJ2-5
V gene: TRBV25-1
clone size: -
D gene: TRBD2
CDR3 DNA: TGTGCCAGCAGTGAAGGGACTAGCGTGCAAGAGACCCAGTACTTC
CDR3 protein: CASSEGTSVQETQYF

CDR3 length: 16
J gene: TRBJ2-6
V gene: TRBV2
clone size: -
D gene: TRBD1
CDR3 DNA: TGTGCCACACTAGACAGGGGAATATCTGGGGCCAACGTCCTGACTTTC
CDR3 protein: CATLDRGISGANVLTF

CDR3 length: 12
J gene: TRBJ2-2
V gene: TRBV15
clone size: -
D gene: -
CDR3 DNA: TGTGCCACCAGCCCCGACACCGGGGAGCTGTTTTTT
CDR3 protein: CATSPDTGELFF

CDR3 length: 14
J gene: TRBJ1-3
V gene: TRBV28
clone size: -
D gene: TRBD1
CDR3 DNA: TGTGCCAGCACCAACAGGGGAGGTAGAAACACCATATATTTT
CDR3 protein: CASTNRGGRNTIYF

CDR3 length: 16
J gene: TRBJ2-4
V gene: TRBV5-1
clone size: few
D gene: TRBD1
CDR3 DNA: TGCGCCAGCAGCTTGACAGGGACAGGCAAAAAAAACATTCAGTACTTC
CDR3 protein: CASSLTGTGKKNIQYF

CDR3 length: 15
J gene: TRBJ2-5
V gene: TRBV11-2
clone size: -
D gene: TRBD2
CDR3 DNA: TGTGCCAGCAGCCCCGGGACTAGCGGTCTCGAAACCCAGTACTTC
CDR3 protein: CASSPGTSGLETQYF

CDR3 length: 16
J gene: TRBJ1-6
V gene: TRBV6-5
clone size: -
D gene: TRBD1
CDR3 DNA: TGTGCCAGCAGTGAACAGGGGGATCCCTATAATTCACCCCTCCACTTT
CDR3 protein: CASSEQGDPYNSPLHF

CDR3 length: 16
J gene: TRBJ1-2
V gene: TRBV9
clone size: -
D gene: TRBD1
CDR3 DNA: TGTGCCAGCAGCCCACAGGGGTCCCCGCCTCTGGATGGCTACACCTTC
CDR3 protein: CASSPQGSPPLDGYTF

CDR3 length: 13
J gene: TRBJ1-5
V gene: TRBV2
clone size: -
D gene: -
CDR3 DNA: TGTGCCAGCAGTGACTTAGGGAATCAGCCCCAGCATTTT
CDR3 protein: CASSDLGNQPQHF

CDR3 length: 13
J gene: TRBJ2-4
V gene: TRBV7-9
clone size: few
D gene: -
CDR3 DNA: TGTGCCAGCAGGGCAGGGATGGAAAACATTCAGTACTTC
CDR3 protein: CASRAGMENIQYF

CDR3 length: 13
J gene: TRBJ1-1
V gene: TRBV12-3/TRBV12-4
clone size: few
D gene: -
CDR3 DNA: TGTGCCTCGTTACCCGGGGGCAACCTAGAAGCTTTCTTT
CDR3 protein: CASLPGGNLEAFF

CDR3 length: 13
J gene: TRBJ2-1
V gene: TRBV4-1
clone size: -
D gene: -
CDR3 DNA: TGCGCCAGCAGCCAAGAAAAGAACAATGAGCAGTTCTTC
CDR3 protein: CASSQEKNNEQFF

CDR3 length: 17
J gene: TRBJ2-1
V gene: TRBV27
clone size: -
D gene: -
CDR3 DNA: TGTGCCAGCAGTTCCCTCCCATCGAAATCAGTCGAAGGTGAGCAGTTCTTC
CDR3 protein: CASSSLPSKSVEGEQFF

CDR3 length: 13
J gene: TRBJ2-7
V gene: TRBV28
clone size: few
D gene: TRBD1
CDR3 DNA: TGTGCCACCGAAAGGGGGCAGGTCTACGAGCAGTACTTC
CDR3 protein: CATERGQVYEQYF

CDR3 length: 18
J gene: TRBJ2-3
V gene: TRBV5-5
clone size: -
D gene: TRBD2
CDR3 DNA: TGTGCCAGCAGCTTGGGGACTAGCGGGGGCTTGGGCACAGATACGCAGTATTTT
CDR3 protein: CASSLGTSGGLGTDTQYF

CDR3 length: 17
J gene: TRBJ2-4
V gene: TRBV5-6
clone size: -
D gene: TRBD2
CDR3 DNA: TGTGCCAGCAGCTCCAAAATTCTAGCGGCGATCAAAAACATTCAGTACTTC
CDR3 protein: CASSSKILAAIKNIQYF

CDR3 length: 13
J gene: TRBJ2-3
V gene: TRBV5-1
clone size: -
D gene: -
CDR3 DNA: TGCGCCAGCAGCTTCGACCCGACAGATACGCAGTATTTT
CDR3 protein: CASSFDPTDTQYF

CDR3 length: 16
J gene: TRBJ2-7
V gene: TRBV5-5
clone size: -
D gene: -
CDR3 DNA: TGTGCCAGCAGCCTGGGGACATCGCAACACTCCTACGAGCAGTACTTC
CDR3 protein: CASSLGTSQHSYEQYF

CDR3 length: 14
J gene: TRBJ2-7
V gene: TRBV4-1
clone size: -
D gene: -
CDR3 DNA: TGCGCCAGCAGCCACGGGACCAGCTCCTACGAGCAGTACTTC
CDR3 protein: CASSHGTSSYEQYF

CDR3 length: 14
J gene: TRBJ2-1
V gene: TRBV6-1
clone size: few
D gene: TRBD1
CDR3 DNA: TGTGCCAGCACAGGGGGCGACTCCTACAATGAGCAGTTCTTC
CDR3 protein: CASTGGDSYNEQFF

CDR3 length: 16
J gene: TRBJ2-1
V gene: TRBV28
clone size: -
D gene: -
CDR3 DNA: TGTGCCAGCAGTTTAAGTCTCTCCGAATCCTACAATGAGCAGTTCTTC
CDR3 protein: CASSLSLSESYNEQFF